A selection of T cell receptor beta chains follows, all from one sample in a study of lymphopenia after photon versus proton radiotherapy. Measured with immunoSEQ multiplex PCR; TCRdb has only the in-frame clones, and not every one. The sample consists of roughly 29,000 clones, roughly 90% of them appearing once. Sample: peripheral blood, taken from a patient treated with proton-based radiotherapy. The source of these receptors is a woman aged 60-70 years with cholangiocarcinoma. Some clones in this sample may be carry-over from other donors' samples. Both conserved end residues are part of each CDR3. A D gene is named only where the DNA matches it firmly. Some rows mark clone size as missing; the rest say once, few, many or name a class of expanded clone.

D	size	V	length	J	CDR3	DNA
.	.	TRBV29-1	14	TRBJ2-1	CSVDSRYSYNEQFF	TGCAGCGTTGATTCTCGGTACTCCTACAATGAGCAGTTCTTC
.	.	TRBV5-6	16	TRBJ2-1	CASSHRRDGLYNEQFF	TGTGCCAGCAGCCACCGGAGGGACGGACTTTACAATGAGCAGTTCTTC
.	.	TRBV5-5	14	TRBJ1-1	CASSPMGTHTEAFF	TGTGCCAGCAGCCCGATGGGGACTCACACTGAAGCTTTCTTT
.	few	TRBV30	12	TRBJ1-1	CAWGLEGTEAFF	TGTGCCTGGGGACTAGAGGGCACTGAAGCTTTCTTT
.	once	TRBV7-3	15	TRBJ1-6	CASSSTGFIDSPLHF	TGTGCCAGCAGCTCCACGGGCTTTATTGATTCACCCCTCCACTTT
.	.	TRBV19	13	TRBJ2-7	CASSMMGTYEQYF	TGTGCCAGTAGTATGATGGGGACCTACGAGCAGTACTTC
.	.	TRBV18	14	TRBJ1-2	CASSVAPANYGYTF	TGTGCCAGCTCAGTTGCCCCTGCTAACTATGGCTACACCTTC
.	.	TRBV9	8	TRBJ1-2	CASTPGTF	TGTGCCAGCACGCCAGGTACCTTC
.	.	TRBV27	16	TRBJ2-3	CASSPARGKQTDTQYF	TGTGCCAGCAGTCCCGCAAGGGGGAAGCAGACAGATACGCAGTATTTT
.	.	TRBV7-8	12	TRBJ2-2	CASSSIIGELFF	TGTGCCAGCAGCTCCATAATCGGGGAGCTGTTTTTT
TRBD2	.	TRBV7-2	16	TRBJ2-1	CASSTQSGSTYNEQFF	TGTGCCAGCAGCACACAAAGCGGGAGTACCTACAATGAGCAGTTCTTC